This entry concerns a single T cell receptor beta chain. Its target is unknown. This sample was included in a study of Ad26.COV2.S vaccination and SARS-CoV-2 variants. Study outcomes and limitations: Vaccinees and placebo recipients showed similar non-spike TCR breadth. Substantial breadth was reported for post-vaccination spike-specific CD8+ and CD4+ T cells. Measurements of TCR breadth and depth may have given underestimates of the total T cell responses.

The table came from immunoSEQ multiplex PCR; TCRdb's copy has only in-frame clones and leaves some out. Found here are approximately 400,000 clones, 83% of them singletons; the top ten hold around 7%. V gave up 4 bases and J gave up 1 base; unmatched junction bases: 8. CDR3 size: 16 residues. Germline V lookup: CDR1 SGHRS, CDR2 YFSETQ. Treatment given: around 19 received Ad26.COV2.S at low or high dose, single or two shots; about 5 received placebo; per-sample allocation not given. Day 63 after the first vaccine or placebo injection was the time point for sampling. This material consisted of peripheral blood, taken in a trial of Ad26.COV2.S vaccine versus placebo. The sequence was collected from a person aged 18-60 years who received the Ad26.COV2.S COVID-19 vaccine or a placebo. The gene calls are TRBV5-1 and TRBJ2-5; TRBD2 agrees at 9 bases. The CDR3 nucleotides are TGCGCCAGCAGCCCCCGAGTAGCGGGAGCCCAAGAGACCCAGTACTTC. Translation gives CASSPRVAGAQETQYF.